This T cell receptor beta chain derives from a study of control samples from healthy donors and cancer patients. Deletions cut 0 bases from V and 0 bases from J, with 8 bases between. CDR1 is MNHNS, CDR2 SASEGT, per germline. There are 15 residues in the CDR3. Repertoires were generated with immunoSEQ multiplex PCR, while TCRdb's copy carries only in-frame clones and drops some. The profile shows 140,000 to 150,000 clones, 91% of them singletons. The TCR originated in a man in his thirties or forties in good health. This sequence joins TRBV6-1 and TRBJ1-1; D possibly corresponds to TRBD1 (5 bases). Sequenced sample: blood. CDR3 protein: CASSEADKLNTEAFF. DNA for the CDR3: TGTGCCAGCAGTGAAGCGGACAAGTTGAACACTGAAGCTTTCTTT.